This T cell receptor (beta chain) was recovered during a study of T cell changes during pregnancy in multiple sclerosis. Per germline, CDR1 LGHNA and CDR2 YNFKEQ. The CDR3 extends over 19 amino acids. The protocol was immunoSEQ multiplex PCR, while the TCRdb copy is restricted to in-frame clones and leaves out a portion. The top ten hold 4.5% to 6.5% of the sample, which has roughly 28,000 clones, 85% to 95% seen once. Sequenced here: CD8+ T cells from peripheral blood mononuclear cells, sampled before pregnancy. The gene calls are TRBV4-2 and TRBJ2-5; 13 nucleotides match TRBD2. The DNA end favors TRBJ2-7, so the J call may be wrong. The TCR was taken from a female donor with multiple sclerosis, enrolled in a pregnancy study. The DNA for the CDR3 is TGTGCCAGCAGCCAAGAACCCGGGACTAGCGGGATGACCGGGGGCGAGCAGTACTTC. This gives the protein CASSQEPGTSGMTGGEQYF.